This record covers a single TCR beta chain. The antigen is unknown. The CDR3 sequence is 15 residues long. With 4 bases removed from V and 4 bases from J, the gap between germline ends came to 17 bases. In germline, CDR1 is SGHRS, CDR2 YFSETQ. The study ran its PCR with 60 Vbeta and 13 Jbeta primers. TCRdb's table, derived via immunoSEQ multiplex PCR, lists solely in-frame clones and lacks some. The data contain 150,000 to 200,000 clones, about 79% of them singletons. The data were obtained in a study of cytomegalovirus exposure and HLA in healthy donors. Study-level results: Follow-up analysis found HLA locus-dependent TCR association rates, highest for DRB1 and lowest for HLA-C. Earlier analysis found most TCR beta V segments productive about 87% or about 30% of the time. Many donors carried some public TCRs, although rarity characterized most TCR sequences.

V usage is TRBV5-1 and J usage is TRBJ1-1, with D perhaps TRBD1 (5 bases). This TCR was recovered from a man aged 45-60 years in good health and CMV-seropositive. Sequenced material: PBMCs. CDR3 DNA sequence: TGCGCCAGCAGCGTGGGACTAGGGAAAACCACTGAAGCTTTCTTT. Its translation is CASSVGLGKTTEAFF.